The sequence of this TCR beta chain was determined in a study of CD8+CD57+ T cells in acquired aplastic anemia. General study points: Patients had fewer than 35 CD8+ CDR3 sequences in common with controls (the shared set). Patients showed no significant difference from controls in CD8+ Simpson's diversity.

A word on this clonotype: Its specificity is not known.

V dropped 3 bases and J dropped 0 bases, with 9 bases sitting between them. Germline loops: CDR1 SGHVS, CDR2 FQNEAQ. This CDR3 spans 14 amino acids. Sequenced patients had shown CD8+CD57+ cell expansion by flow cytometry. Severe acquired aplastic anemia affected all patients. Untreated patients provided the blood samples, with no therapy given before sampling. Profiling that covered TCR beta VDJ and CDR3 relied on genomic DNA as its template. TCRdb re-derived calls from the reads in MiXCR, one entry per CDR3 protein. The repertoire consists of roughly 80,000 distinct CDR3 sequences, with about 70% occurring once and the leading ten covering approximately 80%.

Sequenced sample: sorted CD4+, CD8+, or CD8+CD57+ T cells (not recorded which) from PBMCs. This sequence joins TRBV7-8 and TRBJ2-7, with D uncertain. This clonotype originated in a human donor with aplastic anemia. DNA for the CDR3: TGTGCCAGCAGCTTCCGGCGAGGCTCCTACGAGCAGTACTTC. It encodes CASSFRRGSYEQYF.